This T cell receptor (beta chain) appears in the sequencing data of a study of T cells in Graves' hyperthyroidism and ophthalmopathy. Using RNA transcripts as the source, TCR beta CDR3 regions were amplified. TCR CDR3 regions were first amplified by RT-PCR with HTBI primers. TCRdb passed the multiplex PCR reads through MiXCR, listing each CDR3 protein once. In the table there are 450,000 to 600,000 distinct CDR3 sequences, just under 20% of which are singletons. CDR3 length: 15 residues. The germline gives CDR1 SGDLS, CDR2 YYNGEE. J lost 5 bases, V lost 4 bases, and 6 bases had no gene match. Input material: blood. The V call is TRBV9, the J call TRBJ2-1; TRBD2 aligns across 10 bases. The receptor's source is a man in his forties with Graves' ophthalmopathy. The CDR3 is CASSSRTSGHNEQFF. The CDR3 nucleotides are TGTGCCAGCAGCTCCCGGACTAGCGGACACAATGAGCAGTTCTTC.